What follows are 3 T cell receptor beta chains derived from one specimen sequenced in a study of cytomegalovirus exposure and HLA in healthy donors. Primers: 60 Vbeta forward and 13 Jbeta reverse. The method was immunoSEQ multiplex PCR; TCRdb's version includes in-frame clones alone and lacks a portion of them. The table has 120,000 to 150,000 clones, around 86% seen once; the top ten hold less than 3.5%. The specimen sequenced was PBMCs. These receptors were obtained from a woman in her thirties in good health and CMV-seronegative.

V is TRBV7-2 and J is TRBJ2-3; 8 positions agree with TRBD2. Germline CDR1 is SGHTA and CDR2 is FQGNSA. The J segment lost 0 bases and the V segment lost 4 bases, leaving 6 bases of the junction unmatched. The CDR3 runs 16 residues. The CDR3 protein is CASSSKLAVSTDTQYF. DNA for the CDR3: TGTGCCAGCAGCTCAAAACTAGCGGTTAGCACAGATACGCAGTATTTT. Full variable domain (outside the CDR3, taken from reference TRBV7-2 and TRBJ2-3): GAGVSQSPSNKVTEKGKDVELRCDPISGHTALYWYRQSLGQGLEFLIYFQGNSAPDKSGLPSDRFSAERTGGSVSTLTIQRTQQEDSAVYLCASSSKLAVSTDTQYFGPGTRLTVL.

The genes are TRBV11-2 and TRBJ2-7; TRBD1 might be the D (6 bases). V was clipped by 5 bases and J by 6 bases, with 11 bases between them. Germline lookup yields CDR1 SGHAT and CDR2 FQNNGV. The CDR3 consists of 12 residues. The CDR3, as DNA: TGTGCCAGCAGCAGTGACAGGTGCGAGCAGTACTTC. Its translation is CASSSDRCEQYF.

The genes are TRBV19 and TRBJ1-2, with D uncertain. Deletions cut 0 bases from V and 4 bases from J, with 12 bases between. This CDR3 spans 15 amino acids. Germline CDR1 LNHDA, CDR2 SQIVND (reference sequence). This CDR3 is CASSIERSGSYGYTF. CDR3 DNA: TGTGCCAGTAGTATAGAACGGTCGGGGAGCTATGGCTACACCTTC.